The 6 T cell receptor beta chains below were found in one sample sequenced in a study of cytomegalovirus exposure and HLA in healthy donors. The primer mix had 60 Vbeta and 13 Jbeta primers. Repertoires were generated with immunoSEQ multiplex PCR, while TCRdb's copy carries only in-frame clones and drops some. The sample carries about 200,000 clones, more than 65% recorded once. What was sequenced was PBMCs. The receptors originated from a woman in her 30s in good health and CMV-seronegative.

V gene TRBV28 combines with J gene TRBJ1-1; 8 nucleotides line up with TRBD1. From germline, CDR1 is MDHEN and CDR2 SYDVKM. This CDR3 region has 13 residues. V lost 3 bases to trimming and J lost 8 bases; unmatched junction nucleotides: 5. The DNA for the CDR3 is TGTGCCAGCAGTTTGTTGTACAGGGGGGAAGCTTTCTTT. Translated, it gives CASSLLYRGEAFF.

The J gene is TRBJ1-5, the V gene TRBV5-8; possible D gene TRBD1, 5 bases. The ends were cut back, 4 bases at V and 0 bases at J, with 20 bases in the middle. CDR3 size: 18 residues. Germline CDR1 and CDR2: SGHTS and YDEGEE. The CDR3 is CASSPTDTTLYSNQPQHF. CDR3 coding DNA: TGTGCCAGCAGCCCCACGGACACGACCCTCTATAGCAATCAGCCCCAGCATTTT.

V and J are TRBV4-1 and TRBJ2-7; 7 bases are shared with TRBD1. This CDR3 has 16 residues. The V gene's germline CDR1 is MGHRA and CDR2 YSYEKL. The V gene end was trimmed by 3 bases and the J gene end by 0 bases; junction bases not matched to a gene: 8. This chain's CDR3 is CASSQRERDSSYEQYF. In DNA form, the CDR3 reads TGCGCCAGCAGCCAGAGGGAAAGGGACAGCTCCTACGAGCAGTACTTC.

This clone was picked up a small number of times. The CDR3 region is CASSPLVAGNANTGELFF. CDR3 sequence (DNA): TGTGCCAGCAGCCCCCTGGTAGCGGGAAATGCGAACACCGGGGAGCTGTTTTTT. The chain couples TRBV11-2 to TRBJ2-2, with 8 nucleotides matching TRBD2. This CDR3 has 18 amino acids. Per germline, CDR1 SGHAT and CDR2 FQNNGV. Trimming took 5 bases from V and 0 from J; bases not matched to a gene: 11.

The V gene is TRBV28, the J gene TRBJ1-2, with 7 bases identical to TRBD1. CDR3 length: 14 amino acids. Looked up from germline, CDR1 is MDHEN and CDR2 is SYDVKM. V shed 6 bases and J 7 bases; nucleotides not matched to a gene: 11. The chain's CDR3 is CASRYAGGVRGYTF. CDR3 coding DNA: TGTGCCAGCAGATACGCAGGGGGTGTCCGTGGCTACACCTTC.

The CDR3 spells CASSFISEAFF. The CDR3 region has the DNA TGTGCCAGCAGCTTTATCAGTGAAGCTTTCTTT. The V and J genes are TRBV5-6 and TRBJ1-1; D gene ambiguous. With 2 bases removed from V and 7 bases from J, the gap between germline ends came to 6 bases. Per germline, CDR1 SGHDT and CDR2 YYEEEE. CDR3 size: 11 residues.